The entry that follows covers one T cell receptor (beta chain) sequence. The antigen it binds to is not known. No base qualities exist here, and no much larger clone lies one base off it. The data were taken from a study of STAT5B mutations in CD4+ large granular lymphocyte leukemia (dated by TCRdb to the early 2020s). At the level of the whole study: Among the healthy controls, the CDR3 'QG' motif was associated with a particular HLA allele. The study compared the TCRbeta repertoires of patients with CD4+ T-cell large granular lymphocyte leukemia against the TCRbeta repertoires of healthy blood donors. Flow cytometry on FACSCanto II or FACSVerse confirmed that purified fractions exceeded 95% purity among lymphocytes. Broad study findings and their caveats: Main leukemic clonotypes were private to each patient, although roughly 25% of the main leukemic clonotypes were found at low frequency in the non-leukemic repertoires of other patients. The data were not HLA-matched, and the higher clonality in CD4+ T-LGLL than in CD8+ T-LGLL could be due to the relatively small sample size. Enrichment of TRBV06-family usage was observed among the top patient clones (8/27) relative to healthy controls (2/35). Compared with healthy CD4+ repertoires, CD4-sorted patient repertoires appeared more clonal, and this difference remained even after the putative leukemic clones were removed.

The immunoSEQ assay at survey resolution was applied to genomic DNA for sequencing of TCRbeta rearrangements. As for the original processing: A lowest detectable productive clonotype frequency of 2.59 x 10-5 was observed in the TCR sequencing data. Analyses included only productive TCRbeta rearrangements, meaning complete and in-frame sequences. Simpson clonality, calculated in the immunoSEQ Analyzer version 3.0, was used as the measure of sample clonality. Based on frequency, clones were grouped as very rare, small, medium, large (1-20%) or hyperexpanded (>20%). Generation probabilities were estimated with OLGA 1.2.3, V-gene circos plots were generated with VDJtools, specificities were searched for in VDJdb, and CDR3 motifs were identified with GLIPH. TCRdb's version of the immuneACCESS table is confined to in-frame rearrangements and falls short of the full clone set. An unresolved V gene accounts for under half of the shortfall where checked; the remainder is of unknown origin. Clone size and V and J calls were adopted from that table, with D and trimming inferred from the DNA. The sample records roughly 40,000 clones, about four fifths of which are singletons. Of the sample, approximately 3.8% is held by the ten largest clones.

Healthy controls were roughly 37 blood donors whose buffy coats came from the Finnish Red Cross blood service. All TCR-sequenced material derived from peripheral blood: patient blood samples and healthy donor buffy coats. Ficoll-Hypaque gradient centrifugation was used to isolate peripheral blood mononuclear cells. For the healthy controls, CD4+ cells were obtained from buffy coats by magnetic purification. The Gentra Puregene Cell and Tissue kit was used for genomic DNA extraction, and quantification was performed on a Qubit 2.0 fluorometer. The CDR3 spans 12 residues, from the cysteine through the phenylalanine. The kept DNA is CDR3 alone, 36 bases in frame from the first base. CDR1 is given as LNHDA and CDR2 as SQIVND, both from the germline V gene (reference sequence). The junction shows trimming of 7 bases on V and 3 bases on J, plus 8 bases between the germline ends.

This TCR was recovered from a human donor in good health. Recombination joined TRBV19 with TRBJ2-3, with a tentative D gene TRBD1 over 5 matching bases. Sequenced: CD4+ T cells from blood buffy coats. This receptor carries the CDR3 CASIGVTDTQYF. The sequenced DNA: TGTGCCAGTATAGGGGTAACAGATACGCAGTATTTT. The reference TRBV19 and TRBJ2-3 proteins fill in what lies around the CDR3, so the full variable domain reads DGGITQSPKYLFRKEGQNVTLSCEQNLNHDAMYWYRQDPGQGLRLIYYSQIVNDFQKGDIAEGYSVSREKKESFPLTVTSAQKNPTAFYLCASIGVTDTQYFGPGTRLTVL.